A selection of T cell receptor beta chains follows, all from one sample in a study of graft-versus-host responses after intestinal transplantation. Measured with immunoSEQ multiplex PCR; TCRdb has only the in-frame clones, and not every one. The sample records some 130,000 clones, roughly 96% being singletons. For these receptors, no antigen is known. The specimen comprised unstimulated CD8+ T cells sorted from spleen or lymph node cells, sampled before intestinal transplant. Receptor source: a human donor who received an intestinal transplant. Both conserved end residues are part of each CDR3. The order of the fields is J gene, D gene, clone size, V gene, CDR3 protein, CDR3 DNA. A D gene is named only where the DNA matches it firmly. The listing skips clone size in some rows; elsewhere it reads once, few, many or a size class.

TRBJ1-4	-	-	TRBV19	CASKTRAAAGNEKLFF	TGTGCCAGTAAGACACGGGCCGCGGCTGGTAATGAAAAACTGTTTTTT
TRBJ1-2	-	-	TRBV4-1	CASRPPSGMGYGYTF	TGCGCCAGCAGGCCCCCGTCAGGGATGGGCTATGGCTACACCTTC
TRBJ2-7	TRBD2	-	TRBV4-3	CASSQVIAGTYEQYF	TGCGCCAGCAGCCAAGTAATAGCGGGGACCTACGAGCAGTACTTC
TRBJ2-3	-	-	TRBV19	CASSIWGADTQYF	TGTGCCAGTAGTATATGGGGGGCAGATACGCAGTATTTT
TRBJ2-7	-	few	TRBV11-1	CASSPHLGDYEQYF	TGTGCCAGCAGCCCGCACCTAGGAGACTACGAGCAGTACTTC
TRBJ2-5	-	-	TRBV4-1	CASSQGPRTAQETQYF	TGCGCCAGCAGCCAAGGGCCCCGGACAGCCCAAGAGACCCAGTACTTC
TRBJ2-7	-	-	TRBV27	CASSPGVGEIYEQYF	TGTGCCAGCAGTCCCGGGGTGGGAGAGATTTACGAGCAGTACTTC
TRBJ2-7	-	-	TRBV7-2	CASSLERQDKELSYEQYF	TGTGCCAGCAGCTTGGAAAGACAGGATAAGGAACTCTCCTACGAGCAGTACTTC
TRBJ2-7	TRBD1	-	TRBV28	CASSFRYRGLAYEQYF	TGTGCCAGCAGTTTCCGGTACAGGGGTTTAGCCTACGAGCAGTACTTC
TRBJ2-7	TRBD1	once	TRBV7-7	CASSSGTGDYEQYF	TGTGCCAGCAGCTCCGGGACAGGGGATTATGAGCAGTACTTC
TRBJ2-5	TRBD2	-	TRBV27	CASRDLAGKETQYF	TGTGCCAGCAGGGACCTAGCGGGTAAAGAGACCCAGTACTTC
TRBJ1-5	TRBD1	-	TRBV25-1	CASSGTGGRQPQHF	TGTGCCAGCAGTGGGACAGGGGGCAGGCAGCCCCAGCATTTT
TRBJ1-5	TRBD1	-	TRBV19	CASSIDWGDRGSNQPQHF	TGTGCCAGTAGTATAGATTGGGGCGACAGGGGGAGCAATCAGCCCCAGCATTTT
TRBJ2-2	-	-	TRBV9	CASSAPPTRGQSSGELFF	TGTGCCAGCAGCGCCCCACCAACCAGGGGCCAATCGTCCGGGGAGCTGTTTTTT
TRBJ2-1	-	-	TRBV27	CASSLRTALELANEQFF	TGTGCCAGCAGTTTAAGGACGGCTCTGGAACTAGCAAATGAGCAGTTCTTC
TRBJ2-5	TRBD1	-	TRBV28	CASSLRDRVRETQYF	TGTGCCAGCAGTTTAAGGGACAGGGTACGAGAGACCCAGTACTTC
TRBJ2-1	TRBD2	-	TRBV9	CASSVSGTSGNEQFF	TGTGCCAGCAGCGTTTCCGGGACTAGCGGGAATGAGCAGTTCTTC
TRBJ2-5	-	-	TRBV4-3	CASSQEAAQETQYF	TGCGCCAGCAGCCAAGAGGCGGCTCAAGAGACCCAGTACTTC